Sequencing of this T cell receptor (beta chain) was carried out in a study of response to subunit inactivated influenza vaccine. From the RT-PCR reads, TCRdb called clonotypes with MiXCR, one entry per CDR3 protein. Of around 710,000 distinct CDR3 sequences listed, approximately 13% are singletons. Study findings and constraints: Authors suggested few new T cells are recruited by each seasonal influenza vaccination.

This clonotype was counted a few times. Its antigen is still unknown. Sequences were derived from PBMCs from blood, sampled less than 15 days before vaccination. The clonotype originates from a man over 45 who received an inactivated influenza vaccine.

CDR3 loop: CATSPTAEETQYF. The CDR3 region has the DNA TGTGCCACCAGTCCGACAGCTGAAGAGACCCAGTACTTC. The chain links TRBV24-1 to TRBJ2-5; D might be TRBD1 (5 bases). Trimming removed 6 bases at V and 3 bases at J, with 10 bases between. The CDR3 runs 13 residues. CDR1 and CDR2 from the germline V gene are KGHDR and SFDVKD.